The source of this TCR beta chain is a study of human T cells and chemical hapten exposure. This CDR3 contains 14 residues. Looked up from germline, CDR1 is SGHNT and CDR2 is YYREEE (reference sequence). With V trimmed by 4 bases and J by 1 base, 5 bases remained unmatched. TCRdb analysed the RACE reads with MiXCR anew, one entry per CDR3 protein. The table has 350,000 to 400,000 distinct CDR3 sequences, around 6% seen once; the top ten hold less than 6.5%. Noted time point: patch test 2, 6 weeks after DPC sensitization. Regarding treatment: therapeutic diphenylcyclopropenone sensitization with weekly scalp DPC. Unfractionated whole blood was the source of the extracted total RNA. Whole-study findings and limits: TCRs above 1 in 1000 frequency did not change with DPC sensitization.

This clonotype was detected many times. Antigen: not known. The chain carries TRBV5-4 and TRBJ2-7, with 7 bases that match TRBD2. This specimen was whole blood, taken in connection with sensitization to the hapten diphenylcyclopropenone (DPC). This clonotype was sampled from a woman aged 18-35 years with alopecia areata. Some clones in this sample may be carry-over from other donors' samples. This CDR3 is CASSPGLGSYEQYF. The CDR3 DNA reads TGTGCCAGCAGCCCAGGACTAGGTTCCTACGAGCAGTACTTC. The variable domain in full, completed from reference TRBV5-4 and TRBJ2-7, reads ETGVTQSPTHLIKTRGQQVTLRCSSQSGHNTVSWYQQALGQGPQFIFQYYREEENGRGNFPPRFSGLQFPNYSSELNVNALELDDSALYLCASSPGLGSYEQYFGPGTRLTVT.